This T cell receptor beta chain was documented in a study of spatial heterogeneity in lung cancer. Overall study findings and caveats: Blood showed ubiquitous tumor TCRs more often at resection than at routine follow-up.

Every TCR cDNA molecule carried a tag that served as a unique molecular identifier. TCRdb reprocessed the 5' RACE reads via MiXCR and lists one record per CDR3 protein. The table includes roughly 48,000 distinct CDR3 sequences, 5.3% detected once. The time point: sample taken at primary tumor resection. The donor population consisted of roughly 70 patients with untreated, early-stage non-small cell lung cancer. Sequencing covered unsorted whole RNA taken from tumor, nontumor lung or frozen PBMC. This clonotype has ten or more counts. Its antigen is currently unknown. Germline trimming cut 5 bases from V and 3 bases from J; bases unmatched to any gene: 7. Germline CDR1 is SGHTA and CDR2 is FQGNSA. The CDR3 loop spans 15 amino acids.

The sequence derives from a male donor with early-stage non-small cell lung cancer. This sequence joins TRBV7-2 and TRBJ2-7, with 10 bases that match TRBD1. Sequenced material: PBMCs, taken at surgery. CDR3: CASSPARDRGYEQYF. For the CDR3, the DNA is TGTGCCAGCAGCCCTGCCCGGGACAGGGGCTACGAGCAGTACTTC. The full variable domain, with the rest looked up from reference TRBV7-2 and TRBJ2-7, is GAGVSQSPSNKVTEKGKDVELRCDPISGHTALYWYRQSLGQGLEFLIYFQGNSAPDKSGLPSDRFSAERTGGSVSTLTIQRTQQEDSAVYLCASSPARDRGYEQYFGPGTRLTVT.